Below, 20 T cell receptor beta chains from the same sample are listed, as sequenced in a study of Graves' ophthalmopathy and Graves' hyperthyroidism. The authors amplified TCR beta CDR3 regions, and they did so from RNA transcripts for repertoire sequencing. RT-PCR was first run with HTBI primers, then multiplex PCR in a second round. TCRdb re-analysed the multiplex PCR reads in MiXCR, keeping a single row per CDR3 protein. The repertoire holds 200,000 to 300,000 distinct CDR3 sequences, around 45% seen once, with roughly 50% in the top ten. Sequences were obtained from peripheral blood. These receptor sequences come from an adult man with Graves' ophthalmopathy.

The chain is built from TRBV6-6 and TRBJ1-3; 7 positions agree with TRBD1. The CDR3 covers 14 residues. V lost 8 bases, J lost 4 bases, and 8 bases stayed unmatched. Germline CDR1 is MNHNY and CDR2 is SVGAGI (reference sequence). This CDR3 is CASRTGGPGNTIYF. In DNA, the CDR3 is TGTGCCAGCCGGACAGGAGGACCAGGAAACACCATATATTTT.

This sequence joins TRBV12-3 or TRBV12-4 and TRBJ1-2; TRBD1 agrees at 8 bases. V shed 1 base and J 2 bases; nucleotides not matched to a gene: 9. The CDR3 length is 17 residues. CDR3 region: CASSLVAGNRGNYGYTF. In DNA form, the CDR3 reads TGTGCCAGCAGTTTAGTTGCGGGGAACAGGGGGAACTATGGCTACACCTTC.

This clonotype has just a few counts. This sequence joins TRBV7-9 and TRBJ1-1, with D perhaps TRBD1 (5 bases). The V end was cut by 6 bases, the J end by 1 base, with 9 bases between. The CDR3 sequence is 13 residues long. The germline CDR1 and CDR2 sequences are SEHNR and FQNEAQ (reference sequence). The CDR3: CASRGTGNTEAFF. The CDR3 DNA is TGTGCCAGCAGAGGGACGGGGAACACTGAAGCTTTCTTT.

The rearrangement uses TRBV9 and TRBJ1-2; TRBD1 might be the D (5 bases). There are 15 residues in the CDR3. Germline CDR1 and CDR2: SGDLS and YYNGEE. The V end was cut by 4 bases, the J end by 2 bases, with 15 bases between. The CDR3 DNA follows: TGTGCCAGCAGCCACCCCGGAGGGACGAACTATGGCTACACCTTC. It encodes CASSHPGGTNYGYTF.

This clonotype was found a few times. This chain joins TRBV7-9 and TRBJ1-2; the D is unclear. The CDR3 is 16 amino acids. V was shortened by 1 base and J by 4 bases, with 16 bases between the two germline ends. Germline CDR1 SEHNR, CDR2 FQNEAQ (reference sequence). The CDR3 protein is CASSLDLRRGSYGYTF. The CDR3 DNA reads TGTGCCAGCAGCTTAGACCTAAGAAGAGGCAGCTATGGCTACACCTTC.

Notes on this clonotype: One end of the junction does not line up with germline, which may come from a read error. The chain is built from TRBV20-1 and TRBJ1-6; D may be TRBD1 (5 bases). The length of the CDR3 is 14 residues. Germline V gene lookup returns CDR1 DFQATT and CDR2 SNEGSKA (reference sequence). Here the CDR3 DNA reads TGCAGTGCTAGTTGGACACGCTATAATTCACCCCTCCGCTTT. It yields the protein CSASWTRYNSPLRF.

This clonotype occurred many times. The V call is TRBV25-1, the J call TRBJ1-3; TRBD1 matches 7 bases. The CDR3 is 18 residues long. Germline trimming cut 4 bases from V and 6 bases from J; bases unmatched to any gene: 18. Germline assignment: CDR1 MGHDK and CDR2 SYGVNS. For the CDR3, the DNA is TGTGCCAGCAGTGGCCGGGACAGAGAGCTTAGACGGCAAAACACCATATATTTT. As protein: CASSGRDRELRRQNTIYF.

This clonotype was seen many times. CDR3 region: CASSLGGLYGYTF. The CDR3 region has the DNA TGTGCCAGCAGCTTAGGGGGCCTCTATGGCTACACCTTC. The chain uses TRBV7-6 and TRBJ1-2, with D maybe TRBD1 (5 bases). Trimming took 1 base from V and 4 from J, leaving 7 bases between them. The germline gives CDR1 SGHVS, CDR2 FNYEAQ. This CDR3 is 13 amino acids long.

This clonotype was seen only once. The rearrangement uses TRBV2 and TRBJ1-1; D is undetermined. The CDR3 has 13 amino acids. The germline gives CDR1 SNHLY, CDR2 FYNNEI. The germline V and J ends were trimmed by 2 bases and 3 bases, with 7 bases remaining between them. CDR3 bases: TGTGCCAGCAGTGAACTCGATGACACTGAAGCTTTCTTT. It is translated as CASSELDDTEAFF.

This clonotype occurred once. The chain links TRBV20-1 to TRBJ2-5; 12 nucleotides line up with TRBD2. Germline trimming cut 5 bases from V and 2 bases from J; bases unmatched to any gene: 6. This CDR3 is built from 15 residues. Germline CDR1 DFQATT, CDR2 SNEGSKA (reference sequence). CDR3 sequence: CSASGLAGRQETQYF. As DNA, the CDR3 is TGCAGTGCTTCCGGACTAGCGGGGAGGCAAGAGACCCAGTACTTC.

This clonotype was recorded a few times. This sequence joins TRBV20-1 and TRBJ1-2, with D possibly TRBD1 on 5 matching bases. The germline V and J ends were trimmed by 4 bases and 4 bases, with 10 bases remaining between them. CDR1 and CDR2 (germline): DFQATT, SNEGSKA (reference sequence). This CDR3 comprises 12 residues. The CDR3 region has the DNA TGCAGTGCTAAGACAGAACCCTATGGCTACACCTTC. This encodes CSAKTEPYGYTF.

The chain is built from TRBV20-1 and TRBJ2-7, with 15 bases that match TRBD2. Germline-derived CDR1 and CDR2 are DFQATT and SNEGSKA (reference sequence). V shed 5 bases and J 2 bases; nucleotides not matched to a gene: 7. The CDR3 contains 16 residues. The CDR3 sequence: CSAASGTSGRTYEQYF. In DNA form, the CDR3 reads TGCAGTGCTGCCTCCGGGACTAGCGGGAGGACCTACGAGCAGTACTTC.

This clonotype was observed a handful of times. CDR3 nucleotide sequence: TGTGCCAGCAGCCCGCGGACAGGATCCAATTCACCCCTCCACTTT. It codes for CASSPRTGSNSPLHF. The V call is TRBV7-2, the J call TRBJ1-6, with TRBD1 matching 7 bases. With V trimmed by 5 bases and J by 7 bases, 8 bases remained unmatched. Germline loops: CDR1 SGHTA, CDR2 FQGNSA. CDR3 length equals 15 residues.

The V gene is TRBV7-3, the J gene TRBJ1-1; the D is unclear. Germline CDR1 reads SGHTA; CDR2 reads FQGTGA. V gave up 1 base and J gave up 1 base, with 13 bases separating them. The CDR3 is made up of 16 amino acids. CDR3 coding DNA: TGTGCCAGCAGCTTAAGGCCCCCCGGAGGGAACACTGAAGCTTTCTTT. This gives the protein CASSLRPPGGNTEAFF.

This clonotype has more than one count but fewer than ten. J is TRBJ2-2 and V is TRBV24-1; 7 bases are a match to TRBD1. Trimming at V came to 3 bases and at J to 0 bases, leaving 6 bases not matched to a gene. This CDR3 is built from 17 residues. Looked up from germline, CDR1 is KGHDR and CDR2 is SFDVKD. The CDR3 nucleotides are TGTGCCACCAGTGATCTGGACAGGTCGGCGAACACCGGGGAGCTGTTTTTT. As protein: CATSDLDRSANTGELFF.

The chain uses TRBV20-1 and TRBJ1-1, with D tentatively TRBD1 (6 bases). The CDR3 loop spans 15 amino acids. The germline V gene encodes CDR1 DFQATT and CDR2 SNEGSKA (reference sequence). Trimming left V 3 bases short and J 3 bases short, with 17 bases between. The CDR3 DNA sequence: TGCAGTGCTAGGCGTCAGGGGCAGGTGTACACTGAAGCTTTCTTT. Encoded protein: CSARRQGQVYTEAFF.

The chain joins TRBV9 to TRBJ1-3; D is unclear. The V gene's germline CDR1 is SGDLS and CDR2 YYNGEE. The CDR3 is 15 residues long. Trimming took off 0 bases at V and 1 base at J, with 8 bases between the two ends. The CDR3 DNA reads TGTGCCAGCAGCGTAGCTCCGGGATCTGGAAACACCATATATTTT. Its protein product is CASSVAPGSGNTIYF. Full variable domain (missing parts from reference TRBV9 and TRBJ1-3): DSGVTQTPKHLITATGQRVTLRCSPRSGDLSVYWYQQSLDQGLQFLIQYYNGEERAKGNILERFSAQQFPDLHSELNLSSLELGDSALYFCASSVAPGSGNTIYFGEGSWLTVV.

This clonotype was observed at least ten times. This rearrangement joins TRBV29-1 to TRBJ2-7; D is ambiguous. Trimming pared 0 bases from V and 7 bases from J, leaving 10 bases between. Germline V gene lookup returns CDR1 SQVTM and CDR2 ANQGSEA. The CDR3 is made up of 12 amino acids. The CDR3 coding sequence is TGCAGCGTTGAAGATTGGAGCAAAGAGCAGTACTTC. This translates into CSVEDWSKEQYF.

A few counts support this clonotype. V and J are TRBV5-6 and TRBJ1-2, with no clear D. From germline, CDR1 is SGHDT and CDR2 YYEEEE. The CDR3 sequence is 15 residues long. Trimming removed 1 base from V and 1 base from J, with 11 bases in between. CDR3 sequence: CASSLYGDINYGYTF. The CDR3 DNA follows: TGTGCCAGCAGCTTGTATGGTGACATTAACTATGGCTACACCTTC. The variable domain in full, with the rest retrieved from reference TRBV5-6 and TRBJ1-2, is DAGVTQSPTHLIKTRGQQVTLRCSPKSGHDTVSWYQQALGQGPQFIFQYYEEEERQRGNFPDRFSGHQFPNYSSELNVNALLLGDSALYLCASSLYGDINYGYTFGSGTRLTVV.

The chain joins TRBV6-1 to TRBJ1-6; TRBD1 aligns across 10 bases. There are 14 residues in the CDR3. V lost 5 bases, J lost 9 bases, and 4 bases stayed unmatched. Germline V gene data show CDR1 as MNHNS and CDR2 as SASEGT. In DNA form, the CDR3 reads TGTGCCAGCAGTACCGGGACAGGGGTTTCACCCCTCCACTTT. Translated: CASSTGTGVSPLHF.